This TCR beta chain appears in the sequencing data of a study of cytomegalovirus exposure and HLA in healthy donors. General study results and limits: The study dropped some indistinguishable V segments, TRBV6-2 and TRBV6-3 among them. A later analysis associated around 17,000 TCR beta sequences with HLA alleles at a 0.05 false discovery rate. It was reportedly the case that the classifier diagnosed cytomegalovirus status with high specificity and sensitivity.

Worth noting for this clone: Its antigen is undetermined.

Trimming removed 6 bases from V and 4 bases from J, with 13 bases in between. The CDR3 runs 13 residues. Germline V gene lookup returns CDR1 MNHEY and CDR2 SVGAGI. Vbeta (60) and Jbeta (13) primers were used in the PCR. In the authors' methods: Among the unique TCR beta chains that a later analysis counted, about 85 million in all, roughly 10 million were shared. Sequenced by immunoSEQ multiplex PCR; TCRdb stores in-frame clones only, minus some. For V, J and clone size, that table is used; D and trimming come from the DNA. The sample contains about 150,000 clones, roughly 9.6% of which appear only once.

The J gene is TRBJ2-7, the V gene TRBV6-5; TRBD1 is a possible D gene (5 bases). The sequence derives from a middle-aged woman in good health and CMV-seropositive. Sequences were obtained from PBMCs. CDR3 residues: CASSSSGLYEQYF. The CDR3 bases are TGTGCCAGCAGCTCCTCAGGGTTGTACGAGCAGTACTTC.